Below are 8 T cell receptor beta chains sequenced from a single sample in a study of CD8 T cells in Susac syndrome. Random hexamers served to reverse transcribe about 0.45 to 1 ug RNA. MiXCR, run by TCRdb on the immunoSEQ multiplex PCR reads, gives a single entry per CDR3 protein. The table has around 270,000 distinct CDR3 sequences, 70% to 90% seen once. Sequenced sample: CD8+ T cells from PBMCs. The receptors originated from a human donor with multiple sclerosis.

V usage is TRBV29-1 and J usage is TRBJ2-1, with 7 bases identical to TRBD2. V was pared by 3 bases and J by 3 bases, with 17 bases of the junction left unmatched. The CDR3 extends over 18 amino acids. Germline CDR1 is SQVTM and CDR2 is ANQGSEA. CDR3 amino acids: CSVDGVELALKGYNEQFF. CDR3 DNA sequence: TGCAGCGTTGATGGGGTGGAACTAGCGCTCAAGGGCTACAATGAGCAGTTCTTC.

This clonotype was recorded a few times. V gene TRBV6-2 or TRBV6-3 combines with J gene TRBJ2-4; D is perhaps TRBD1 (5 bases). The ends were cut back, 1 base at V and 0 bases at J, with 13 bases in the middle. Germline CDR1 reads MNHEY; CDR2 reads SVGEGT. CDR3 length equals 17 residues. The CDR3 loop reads CASSYWRQRLAKNIQYF. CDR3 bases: TGTGCCAGCAGTTACTGGAGACAGAGACTAGCCAAAAACATTCAGTACTTC.

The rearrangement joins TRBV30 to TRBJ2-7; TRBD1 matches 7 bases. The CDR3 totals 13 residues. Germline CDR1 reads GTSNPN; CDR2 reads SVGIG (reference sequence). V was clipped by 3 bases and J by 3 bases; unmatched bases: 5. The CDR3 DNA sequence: TGTGCCTGGAGCCCTACAGGGGTCTACGAGCAGTACTTC. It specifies CAWSPTGVYEQYF.

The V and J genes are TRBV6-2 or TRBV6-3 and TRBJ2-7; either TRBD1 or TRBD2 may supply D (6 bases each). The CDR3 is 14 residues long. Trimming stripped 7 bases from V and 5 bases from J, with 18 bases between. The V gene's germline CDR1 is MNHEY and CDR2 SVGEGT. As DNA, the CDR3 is TGTGCCAGCACAGGGGACTGGACAATCCACGAGCAGTACTTC. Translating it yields CASTGDWTIHEQYF.

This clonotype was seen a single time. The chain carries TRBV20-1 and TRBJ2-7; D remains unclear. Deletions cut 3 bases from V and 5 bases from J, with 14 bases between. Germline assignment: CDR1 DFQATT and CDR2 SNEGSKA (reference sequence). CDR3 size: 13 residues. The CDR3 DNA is TGCAGTGCTAGCCGGACGGTTCCCCACGAGCAGTACTTC. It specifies CSASRTVPHEQYF.

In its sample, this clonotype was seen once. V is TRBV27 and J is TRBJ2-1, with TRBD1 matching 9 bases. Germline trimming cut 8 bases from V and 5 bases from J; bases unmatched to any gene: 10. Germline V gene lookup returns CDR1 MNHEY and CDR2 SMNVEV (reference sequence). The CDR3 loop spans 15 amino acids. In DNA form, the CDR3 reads TGTGCCAGCGCAGACAGGGGACAGGGAGACAATGAGCAGTTCTTC. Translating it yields CASADRGQGDNEQFF.

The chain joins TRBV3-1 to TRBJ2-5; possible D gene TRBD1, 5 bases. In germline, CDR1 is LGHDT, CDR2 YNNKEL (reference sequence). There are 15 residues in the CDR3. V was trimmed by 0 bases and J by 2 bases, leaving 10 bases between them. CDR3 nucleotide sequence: TGTGCCAGCAGCCAAGATTGGACAAGTCAAGAGACCCAGTACTTC. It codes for CASSQDWTSQETQYF.

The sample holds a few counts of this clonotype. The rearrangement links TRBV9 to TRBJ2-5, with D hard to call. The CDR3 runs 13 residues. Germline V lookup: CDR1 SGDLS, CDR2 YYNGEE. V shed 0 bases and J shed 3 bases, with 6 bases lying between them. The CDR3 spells CASSVGGEETQYF. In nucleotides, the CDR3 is TGTGCCAGCAGCGTAGGGGGTGAAGAGACCCAGTACTTC.